Listed here is a single TCR beta chain. Its cognate antigen has yet to be identified. The sample holds no much larger clone one base away, and base qualities are not on file. V drops 2 bases and J drops 6 bases, leaving 3 bases in between. From cysteine to phenylalanine, the CDR3 is 11 amino acids long. Only CDR3 DNA remains: 33 bases, in frame from the first base. The germline V gene (reference sequence) specifies SEHNR as CDR1 and FQNEAQ as CDR2. This specimen belongs to a study of shared clonotypes between healthy human individuals (dated by TCRdb to 2018 to 2021). For the wider study: The cohort comprised two women and three men aged 18 to 49 years. For each donor, CD4 naive and CD4 memory were each run on three plates, CD8 naive on two plates, and CD8 memory on one plate. The study deeply sequenced blood TCR repertoires of roughly five healthy adults to estimate repertoire size and the extent of clonotype sharing between individuals. To increase sequencing depth and limit assay-specific biases, different laboratories used diverse techniques to prepare libraries and sequence TCR repertoires. Each donor's leukapheresis produced roughly between roughly 0.85 and 9 billion PBMCs.

For the CD8 naive samples, CD45RO-negative cells were positively selected for CCR7, yielding a CD45RA+CCR7+ population from which TemRA cells were excluded. Donors were healthy HIV-negative adults with no recently reported acute infections or vaccinations. Every donor was a Caucasian adult residing in Nashville, Tennessee, USA. Blood was obtained by leukapheresis, after which PBMCs were separated by Ficoll-Histopaque density gradient centrifugation and cryopreserved in liquid nitrogen vapor phase. Analytical flow cytometry was used to check the purity and quantity of each magnetically sorted T cell population. Genomic DNA was isolated from each sorted fraction and quantified by UV absorbance on a Nanodrop 2000c. The full study reports these points: Estimated clonotype richness was generally larger for naive than for memory subsets. Sampling was limited to blood, and TCR repertoires in tissue likely differ from TCR repertoires in blood. The genetic and exposure-history diversity represented was limited by the small number of donors. Based on pairwise subsampling, the degree of clonotype sharing among donors was expected to be affected by sequencing depth. Roughly 5.2% of naive CD4, 3.5% of naive CD8, 2.3% of memory CD4, and more than 0.35% of memory CD8 clonotypes were shared across a few donors. Clonotypes shared by all four sorted-subset donors showed higher generation probabilities than non-shared clonotypes. Incomplete sequencing was indicated by rarefaction of sorted-subset datasets, despite the large sequencing depth.

Using the deep immunoSEQ assay, multiplex PCR amplified TCR CDR3 regions from genomic DNA. Extracted genomic DNA from each cell subset was distributed evenly across all wells of several immunoSEQ 96-well plates, and each plate was treated as a replicate. For sorted subsets, approximately 0.2 ug of genomic DNA, equivalent to 25,000 to 35,000 T cell genomes, went into each replicate PCR. Purified libraries were quantified with a Qubit 3.0 fluorometer, sized on a Bioanalyzer 2100, and re-quantified with the KAPA Library Quantification kit. Every immunoSEQ 96-well plate was sequenced on a separate single-read 150-cycle Illumina NextSeq 550 flow cell. Per the source publication's procedure: Because the immunoSEQ output held only junctional sequences and lacked quality scores, the filtering could not match the filtering applied to full-length reads. Sequences were annotated with PyIR, a Python wrapper for IgBLAST v1.9, using IMGT germline references to assign V/J genes and CDR3. Reads with weak V/J assignments (E-value above 1e-6), missing CDR3, stop codons, out-of-frame junctions, or ambiguous translated residues were removed. A V3J clonotype was defined by an identical inferred V gene, J gene, and CDR3 amino acid sequence. The percentage overlap between two repertoires was calculated by dividing the number of shared unique clonotypes by the size of the smaller repertoire. Three approaches were used to assess repertoire richness: RTK rarefaction, the Chao1 estimator, and Recon v2.1 estimates of unobserved clonotypes. Generation probabilities for all TCRbeta clonotypes obtained by the gDNA method from a handful of donors were computed using OLGA. The source is immuneACCESS, and TCRdb retained only in-frame sequences with V and J called. Part of the clones is not carried over; for the studies checked, unresolved V genes explain less than half of this, and the remainder is unexplained. V and J calls plus clone size are reproduced from that table; the DNA served to infer D and trimming. The sample table shows about 750,000 clones, and about 92% are seen once. The top ten constitute around 24% of the sample.

Recombination connected TRBV7-9 to TRBJ2-3, with the D gene call left open. The origin of this receptor is a man aged 25 to 40 in good health. Sequenced material: naive CD8+ T cells sorted from blood. Read against the paper, the sample's cell subset or site label means: CD45RA+CCR7+. The DNA sequence reads TGTGCCAGCAGCTTACAGGATACGCAGTATTTT. This encodes CASSLQDTQYF.